The 11 T cell receptor beta chains reported below all come from one sample, sequenced in a study of shared clonotypes between healthy human individuals. Profiled with immunoSEQ multiplex PCR; TCRdb holds only in-frame clones, not every one. The data contain about 2 million clones, approximately 95% of them singletons. The sequencing sample was made of naive CD4+ T cells sorted from blood. As to subset: CD45RA+ positively selected. These receptors were collected from a man younger than 30 in good health.

The rearrangement joins TRBV28 to TRBJ2-1; maybe TRBD2 (6 bases). The CDR3 runs to 14 residues. Germline lookup yields CDR1 MDHEN and CDR2 SYDVKM. The V end lost 7 bases, the J end lost 9 bases, and 19 bases lay between the germline ends. The CDR3 sequence is CASTFRDWRTEQFF. DNA of the CDR3: TGTGCCAGCACCTTCCGGGACTGGCGTACTGAGCAGTTCTTC.

The genes are TRBV30 and TRBJ2-7, with D hard to call. Germline CDR1 and CDR2: GTSNPN and SVGIG (reference sequence). The germline V and J ends were trimmed by 4 bases and 0 bases, with 10 bases remaining between them. The CDR3 is 13 amino acids. CDR3 bases: TGTGCCTGGACCCGACTTAGCTCCTACGAGCAGTACTTC. Translation gives CAWTRLSSYEQYF.

This rearrangement joins TRBV18 to TRBJ1-5, with 7 nucleotides matching TRBD1. V lost 3 bases to trimming and J lost 2 bases; unmatched junction nucleotides: 4. This CDR3 region has 15 residues. Per the germline V gene, CDR1 is KGHSH and CDR2 is LQKENI. The CDR3 region has the DNA TGTGCCAGCTCACCCGGGACAGAGGGCAATCAGCCCCAGCATTTT. Amino acid sequence: CASSPGTEGNQPQHF.

This rearrangement joins TRBV4-1 to TRBJ1-4; D may be TRBD1 (5 bases). Germline CDR1 MGHRA, CDR2 YSYEKL. V lost 4 bases, J lost 0 bases, and 18 bases lay in between. The CDR3 covers 18 residues. The CDR3 protein is CASSPKERPGPTNEKLFF. The CDR3 region has the DNA TGCGCCAGCAGCCCCAAAGAGCGCCCGGGACCAACTAATGAAAAACTGTTTTTT.

The V call is TRBV6-1, the J call TRBJ1-6, with D unresolved. The V and J ends lost 6 bases and 7 bases respectively, with 13 bases between them. Germline V lookup: CDR1 MNHNS, CDR2 SASEGT. This CDR3 spans 14 amino acids. The CDR3 DNA follows: TGTGCCAGCAGCGGACCCGTCGGAAATTCACCCCTCCACTTT. Translating it yields CASSGPVGNSPLHF.

The chain carries TRBV2 and TRBJ2-2; no firm D call. The CDR3 consists of 14 residues. V was pared by 8 bases and J by 0 bases, with 10 bases between. Germline V lookup: CDR1 SNHLY, CDR2 FYNNEI. The CDR3 sequence: CASVGRSNTGELFF. The CDR3 DNA reads as TGTGCCAGCGTAGGACGGTCGAACACCGGGGAGCTGTTTTTT.

The chain has TRBV6-6 and TRBJ1-2, with a weak D call TRBD1 (6 bases). V lost 4 bases to trimming and J lost 0 bases, with 12 bases between them. CDR1 and CDR2 from the germline V gene are MNHNY and SVGAGI (reference sequence). There are 15 residues in the CDR3. In nucleotides, the CDR3 is TGTGCCAGCAGTTCCCATCGACAGGCTAACTATGGCTACACCTTC. Amino acid sequence: CASSSHRQANYGYTF.

This sequence joins TRBV5-1 and TRBJ1-1; 7 nucleotides match TRBD1. The CDR3 has 13 residues. Germline V gives CDR1 SGHRS, CDR2 YFSETQ. J lost 3 bases, V lost 6 bases, and 5 bases had no gene match. CDR3 sequence: CASTRQGDTEAFF. CDR3 sequence (DNA): TGCGCCAGCACCAGACAGGGTGACACTGAAGCTTTCTTT.

The chain couples TRBV5-1 to TRBJ1-3; 10 bases align to TRBD1. The ends lost 5 bases at V and 0 bases at J; junction bases unmatched: 5. The germline V gene has CDR1 SGHRS and CDR2 YFSETQ. This CDR3 is 16 amino acids long. The CDR3 bases are TGCGCCAGCAGGACAGGGGGCGAGAGCTCTGGAAACACCATATATTTT. Its translation: CASRTGGESSGNTIYF.

The V call is TRBV19, the J call TRBJ2-2; D uncertain. CDR3 length: 13 residues. Trimming shortened V by 6 bases and J by 4 bases, and 9 bases separated the two germline ends. CDR1 and CDR2 from the germline V gene are LNHDA and SQIVND (reference sequence). The CDR3 bases are TGTGCCAGTAGCCACCCGTCCACCGGGGAGCTGTTTTTT. Amino acids: CASSHPSTGELFF.

The sample holds one count of this clone. The V gene is TRBV2, the J gene TRBJ1-4; 9 bases match TRBD1. Germline-derived CDR1 and CDR2 are SNHLY and FYNNEI. Germline trimming cut 3 bases from V and 15 bases from J; bases unmatched to any gene: 8. This CDR3 spans 13 amino acids. The CDR3 coding sequence is TGTGCCAGCAGTGACACAGGGGGCTTTGCATTGTTTTTT. Its translation is CASSDTGGFALFF.